This T cell receptor beta chain is drawn from a study of CD8+CD57+ T cells in acquired aplastic anemia. In the study overall: Recorded DNA amounts for sorted CD4+ and CD8+ cells had an average of 3.2 ug.

Genomic DNA constituted the template upon which TCR beta VDJ and CDR3 profiling was performed. TCRdb analysed the reads with MiXCR anew, one entry per CDR3 protein. The table lists roughly 260,000 distinct CDR3 sequences, approximately 50% of them singletons. This clonotype was seen at least ten times. Selection for sequencing was limited to patients who had shown CD8+CD57+ cell expansion by flow cytometry. Severe acquired aplastic anemia was present in all patients. Looked up from germline, CDR1 is MNHNS and CDR2 is SASEGT. This CDR3 region has 15 residues. J lost 5 bases, V lost 3 bases, and 7 bases had no gene match.

J is TRBJ2-5 and V is TRBV6-1; 9 nucleotides align to TRBD2. This clonotype was sampled from a human donor with aplastic anemia. Sequenced input: sorted CD4+, CD8+, or CD8+CD57+ T cells (not recorded which) from PBMCs. The CDR3 DNA reads TGTGCCAGCAGTGACCAAGCGGGAGGAGGGGAGACCCAGTACTTC. This gives the protein CASSDQAGGGETQYF.